Listed below are T cell receptor beta chains from one sample, sequenced in a study of CD8 T cells in Susac syndrome. TCRdb re-derived calls from the immunoSEQ multiplex PCR reads in MiXCR, one entry per CDR3 protein. The sample carries more than 110,000 distinct CDR3 sequences, 90% to 95% recorded once. The material sequenced was CD8+ T cells from PBMCs. The origin of the receptors is a human donor in good health. CDR3s include the opening cysteine and the closing phenylalanine or tryptophan. Each record gives: V gene, D gene, J gene, CDR3 length, clone size, CDR3 protein, CDR3 DNA. D genes are given only for firm matches. Some rows mark clone size as missing; the rest say once, few, many or name a class of expanded clone.

TRBV24-1	TRBD1	TRBJ2-3	16	.	CATSEPGTGGWYTQYF	TGTGCCACCAGTGAACCGGGGACAGGGGGCTGGTATACGCAGTATTTT
TRBV6-1	.	TRBJ2-1	18	.	CASGAGQEFISSYNEQFF	TGTGCCAGTGGGGCGGGACAAGAATTCATCAGCTCCTACAATGAGCAGTTCTTC
TRBV27	.	TRBJ2-5	13	.	CASGGLRGETQYF	TGTGCCAGCGGAGGGCTTCGAGGAGAGACCCAGTACTTC
TRBV4-3	.	TRBJ2-3	15	.	CASSPLGAPTDTQYF	TGCGCCAGCAGCCCGTTAGGGGCGCCCACTGATACGCAGTATTTT
TRBV27	.	TRBJ2-4	13	.	CASSSGDGNIQYF	TGTGCCAGCAGTTCCGGGGATGGAAACATTCAGTACTTC
TRBV7-3	TRBD2	TRBJ2-1	13	.	CASSLTSGSGQFF	TGTGCCAGCAGCTTGACTAGCGGGAGCGGGCAGTTCTTC
TRBV18	TRBD1	TRBJ1-5	16	.	CASSQQGANYNQPQHF	TGTGCCAGCTCGCAACAGGGGGCAAATTACAATCAGCCCCAGCATTTT
TRBV7-6	TRBD2	TRBJ2-3	15	.	CASSLSLAATDTQYF	TGTGCCAGCAGCTTATCACTAGCGGCCACAGATACGCAGTATTTT
TRBV9	TRBD2	TRBJ2-1	15	.	CASSVAAGGGNEQFF	TGTGCCAGCAGCGTAGCAGCGGGAGGGGGAAATGAGCAGTTCTTC
TRBV20-1	TRBD2	TRBJ2-1	17	.	CSAVTMKRDWFGNEQFF	TGCAGTGCTGTAACTATGAAGCGGGATTGGTTTGGCAATGAGCAGTTCTTC
TRBV20-1	TRBD2	TRBJ2-3	15	.	CSAPVTSGSTYTQYF	TGCAGTGCCCCCGTGACTAGCGGGAGCACATATACGCAGTATTTT
TRBV7-9	TRBD2	TRBJ2-3	17	.	CASSSKGLAGVTDTQYF	TGTGCCAGCAGCTCAAAGGGACTAGCGGGAGTCACAGATACGCAGTATTTT
TRBV19	.	TRBJ2-1	12	.	CASSTTYNEQFF	TGTGCCAGTAGTACCACCTACAATGAGCAGTTCTTC
TRBV25-1	.	TRBJ1-5	14	.	CASSDLGGDQPQHF	TGTGCCAGCAGTGACCTGGGGGGTGATCAGCCCCAGCATTTT
TRBV3-1	TRBD1	TRBJ2-1	14	.	CASSPGTGSNEQFF	TGTGCCAGCAGCCCCGGGACAGGGTCCAATGAGCAGTTCTTC
TRBV6-5	.	TRBJ1-5	18	.	CASSYSINFGDSNQPQHF	TGTGCCAGCAGTTACTCGATAAATTTCGGGGATAGCAATCAGCCCCAGCATTTT
TRBV27	TRBD2	TRBJ2-2	15	.	CASSLTSGSTGELFF	TGTGCCAGCAGTCTTACTAGCGGGAGTACCGGGGAGCTGTTTTTT
TRBV29-1	TRBD2	TRBJ2-7	15	.	CSVGLGTSGVHEQYF	TGCAGCGTTGGGCTCGGGACTAGCGGAGTCCACGAGCAGTACTTC
TRBV15	.	TRBJ2-1	14	.	CATSPVSTYNEQFF	TGTGCCACCAGCCCAGTATCGACCTACAATGAGCAGTTCTTC
TRBV20-1	TRBD1	TRBJ2-7	13	.	CSARGQGTYEQYF	TGCAGTGCTAGGGGACAGGGTACCTACGAGCAGTACTTC
TRBV29-1	.	TRBJ2-7	15	.	CSAMGFSGDPYEQYF	TGCAGCGCGATGGGGTTCAGTGGGGACCCCTACGAGCAGTACTTC
TRBV30	.	TRBJ2-7	13	.	CAWNEGLGYEQYF	TGTGCCTGGAATGAGGGCCTAGGCTACGAGCAGTACTTC
TRBV7-9	.	TRBJ1-1	11	.	CASSLGPQAFF	TGTGCCAGCAGCTTGGGCCCCCAAGCTTTCTTT
TRBV11-2	TRBD2	TRBJ2-1	16	.	CASSLISSGRHNEQFF	TGTGCCAGCAGCTTAATTAGTAGCGGGAGGCACAATGAGCAGTTCTTC
TRBV5-1	.	TRBJ2-4	13	.	CASSGGLENIQYF	TGCGCCAGCAGCGGGGGGTTAGAAAACATTCAGTACTTC
TRBV6-2/TRBV6-3	.	TRBJ2-3	11	.	CASRSADTQYF	TGTGCCAGCAGATCCGCAGATACGCAGTATTTT
TRBV9	.	TRBJ2-1	16	once	CASSVSWGSSYNEQFF	TGTGCCAGCAGCGTATCTTGGGGGAGTTCGTACAATGAGCAGTTCTTC
TRBV29-1	TRBD2	TRBJ2-1	15	.	CSARLAGGTGSEQFF	TGCAGCGCCCGGCTAGCGGGAGGAACGGGCTCTGAGCAGTTCTTC
TRBV29-1	.	TRBJ2-5	14	.	CSVEESGAQETQYF	TGCAGCGTTGAAGAGTCAGGAGCTCAAGAGACCCAGTACTTC
TRBV12-5	.	TRBJ2-1	13	once	CASGLVGYNEQFF	TGTGCTAGTGGTTTGGTGGGGTACAATGAGCAGTTCTTC
TRBV15	TRBD1	TRBJ2-7	14	.	CATSRDQGAYEQYF	TGTGCCACCAGCAGAGACCAGGGGGCCTACGAGCAGTACTTC
TRBV29-1	.	TRBJ2-2	13	.	CSVVAANTGELFF	TGCAGCGTGGTGGCAGCGAACACCGGGGAGCTGTTTTTT
TRBV27	.	TRBJ1-2	12	.	CASSSGNYGYTF	TGTGCCAGCAGTTCCGGTAACTATGGCTACACCTTC
TRBV2	.	TRBJ1-2	12	.	CASIATAYGYTF	TGTGCCAGCATTGCGACTGCCTATGGCTACACCTTC
TRBV9	.	TRBJ1-5	14	.	CASSVGPIGQPQHF	TGTGCCAGCAGCGTAGGACCTATCGGTCAGCCCCAGCATTTT
TRBV20-1	TRBD2	TRBJ2-1	15	.	CSARRGLAGDNEQFF	TGCAGTGCGAGGCGGGGACTAGCGGGAGACAATGAGCAGTTCTTC
TRBV4-3	TRBD2	TRBJ2-3	17	.	CASSQDRGGGSTDTQYF	TGCGCCAGCAGCCAAGATCGGGGGGGCGGAAGCACAGATACGCAGTATTTT
TRBV28	.	TRBJ1-5	14	.	CASKQTGSNQPQHF	TGTGCCAGCAAACAGACGGGTAGCAATCAGCCCCAGCATTTT
TRBV20-1	TRBD1	TRBJ2-1	12	once	CSAREDRVEQFF	TGCAGTGCTAGAGAGGACAGGGTTGAGCAGTTCTTC